One and the same sample provided the 28 T cell receptor beta chains below, sequenced in a study of immune cell composition in non-small cell lung cancer. Normal lung was sampled as far from the tumour as possible, at least 3 cm. Profiling relied on immunoSEQ multiplex PCR, and the TCRdb table lists in-frame clones only, not all of them. This sample yields some 9,000 clones, of which around 67% are seen a single time; approximately 22% belongs to the top ten. Material for sequencing was non-adjacent lung tissue. The receptors come from a human donor with non-small cell lung cancer.

This chain uses TRBV5-1 with TRBJ1-1; possible D gene TRBD1, 5 bases. Germline V gene lookup returns CDR1 SGHRS and CDR2 YFSETQ. This CDR3 is built from 13 residues. V was cut by 5 bases and J by 4 bases, with 12 bases left in between. CDR3 nucleotide sequence: TGCGCCAGCAGTACGGGGGAAAGCACTGAAGCTTTCTTT. Translation: CASSTGESTEAFF.

The gene calls are TRBV7-6 and TRBJ1-1; 8 nucleotides agree with TRBD1. The length of the CDR3 is 18 residues. Per the germline V gene, CDR1 is SGHVS and CDR2 is FNYEAQ. V trimming: 5 bases; J trimming: 1 base; junction bases outside the gene matches: 15. The CDR3, as DNA: TGTGCCAGCAGCCTTCTTTCCCCACAGGGGGGCGGGAACACTGAAGCTTTCTTT. It codes for CASSLLSPQGGGNTEAFF.

The chain carries TRBV7-8 and TRBJ2-5; 12 nucleotides match TRBD1. CDR1 and CDR2 (germline): SGHVS, FQNEAQ. The CDR3 runs to 15 residues. V shed 6 bases and J 5 bases; nucleotides not matched to a gene: 7. This CDR3 is CASSPGQGAGETQYF. Here the CDR3 DNA reads TGTGCCAGCAGTCCGGGACAGGGGGCCGGGGAGACCCAGTACTTC. The full variable domain, in which reference TRBV7-8 and TRBJ2-5 provide the parts outside the CDR3, is GAGVSQSPRYKVAKRGQDVALRCDPISGHVSLFWYQQALGQGPEFLTYFQNEAQLDKSGLPSDRFFAERPEGSVSTLKIQRTQQEDSAVYLCASSPGQGAGETQYFGPGTRLLVL.

The chain uses TRBV11-2 and TRBJ2-2; TRBD2 matches at 8 bases. The CDR3 is 13 residues long. The V segment lost 11 bases and the J segment 6 bases; nucleotides outside the gene matches: 8. Germline values: CDR1 SGHAT, CDR2 FQNNGV. In nucleotides, the CDR3 is TGTGCCTTACGGGGGGGGCGAGCCGGGGAGCTGTTTTTT. Amino acid sequence: CALRGGRAGELFF.

The chain couples TRBV29-1 to TRBJ2-2, with D perhaps matching TRBD1 (5 bases). The CDR3 consists of 15 residues. V lost 4 bases and J 8 bases, leaving 20 bases between the germline ends. Germline loops: CDR1 SQVTM, CDR2 ANQGSEA. The CDR3: CSVGVQGEVPGELFF. As DNA, the CDR3 is TGCAGCGTTGGGGTCCAGGGCGAAGTCCCTGGGGAGCTGTTTTTT.

The rearrangement uses TRBV6-5 and TRBJ2-7, with 7 bases that match TRBD1. J lost 5 bases, V lost 4 bases, and 5 bases had no gene match. From germline, CDR1 is MNHEY and CDR2 SVGAGI. This CDR3 is 13 amino acids long. This chain's CDR3 is CASSSQGSHEQYF. CDR3 nucleotides: TGTGCCAGCAGTTCACAGGGGAGCCACGAGCAGTACTTC.

On this clone itself: At one end the junction does not follow the germline gene, possibly because of a read error. J is TRBJ1-5 and V is TRBV14; the D gene is possibly TRBD1 (5 bases). CDR3 size: 18 residues. Germline V gene lookup returns CDR1 SGHDN and CDR2 FVKESK. The CDR3 loop is CASSQDRPLTGNNQPQRF. The CDR3 DNA is TGTGCCAGCAGCCAAGATCGGCCTCTTACAGGAAACAATCAGCCCCAGCGTTTT.

V usage is TRBV5-1 and J usage is TRBJ1-5; no reliable D call. V was pared by 4 bases and J by 8 bases, with 16 bases between. Germline CDR1 SGHRS, CDR2 YFSETQ. This CDR3 is built from 14 residues. The CDR3 protein is CASSRGEASEPQHF. DNA for the CDR3: TGCGCCAGCAGCCGCGGGGAGGCGTCTGAGCCCCAGCATTTT. The entire variable domain, with the rest obtained from reference TRBV5-1 and TRBJ1-5, is as follows: KAGVTQTPRYLIKTRGQQVTLSCSPISGHRSVSWYQQTPGQGLQFLFEYFSETQRNKGNFPGRFSGRQFSNSRSEMNVSTLELGDSALYLCASSRGEASEPQHFGDGTRLSIL.

This clone appeared a few times. J is TRBJ2-1 and V is TRBV5-4; TRBD1 matches at 7 bases. Germline trimming cut 5 bases from V and 5 bases from J; bases unmatched to any gene: 4. CDR3 length: 13 amino acids. Germline assignment: CDR1 SGHNT and CDR2 YYREEE (reference sequence). The CDR3: CASRRDSHNEQFF. In DNA form, the CDR3 reads TGTGCCAGCAGACGGGACAGCCACAATGAGCAGTTCTTC.

V usage is TRBV5-4 and J usage is TRBJ1-2; D perhaps matches TRBD1 (5 bases). V lost 6 bases and J lost 1, with 16 bases in between. The CDR3 consists of 15 residues. Germline CDR1 and CDR2: SGHNT and YYREEE (reference sequence). The CDR3 region is CASTPEMGLNYGYTF. The CDR3 bases are TGTGCCAGCACCCCAGAAATGGGACTTAACTATGGCTACACCTTC.

The rearrangement uses TRBV6-4 and TRBJ2-3, with 7 bases identical to TRBD1. V was clipped by 4 bases and J by 1 base; unmatched bases: 5. Germline V lookup: CDR1 MRHNA, CDR2 SNTAGT. CDR3 length equals 15 residues. CDR3 residues: CASSVTGDGTDTQYF. The CDR3 DNA sequence: TGTGCCAGCAGTGTCACAGGGGACGGCACAGATACGCAGTATTTT.

The rearrangement links TRBV2 to TRBJ2-2; 8 bases agree with TRBD1. This CDR3 comprises 15 residues. J gave up 7 bases and V 4 bases, and 8 bases lay outside the gene matches. Germline V gene data show CDR1 as SNHLY and CDR2 as FYNNEI. This chain's CDR3 is CASSGQGTVGGELFF. CDR3 DNA sequence: TGTGCCAGCAGTGGACAGGGGACGGTCGGCGGGGAGCTGTTTTTT.

In the case of this clone: One end of the junction does not line up with germline, which may come from a read error. The CDR3 here is CASSLAEFRGGSGNEQFF. CDR3 nucleotides: TGTGCTAGCAGCTTAGCGGAGTTTCGCGGGGGGTCGGGCAATGAGCAGTTCTTC. This rearrangement joins TRBV7-7 to TRBJ2-1; 8 nucleotides line up with TRBD2. CDR3 size: 18 residues. CDR1 SSHAT and CDR2 FNYEAQ come from the germline V gene (reference sequence).

The rearrangement joins TRBV18 to TRBJ1-2, with 7 bases identical to TRBD1. Germline trimming cut 3 bases from V and 2 bases from J; bases unmatched to any gene: 3. CDR3 size: 14 residues. Looked up from germline, CDR1 is KGHSH and CDR2 is LQKENI. The CDR3 DNA reads as TGTGCCAGCTCACCTACAGGGGTGAACTATGGCTACACCTTC. Its translation: CASSPTGVNYGYTF. The full variable domain, its missing parts supplied by reference TRBV18 and TRBJ1-2, is NAGVMQNPRHLVRRRGQEARLRCSPMKGHSHVYWYRQLPEEGLKFMVYLQKENIIDESGMPKERFSAEFPKEGPSILRIQQVVRGDSAAYFCASSPTGVNYGYTFGSGTRLTVV.

This clone is labeled large. The J gene is TRBJ1-6, the V gene TRBV5-4; D not certain. The CDR3 is 14 amino acids. Germline V gene lookup returns CDR1 SGHNT and CDR2 YYREEE (reference sequence). V gave up 4 bases and J gave up 9 bases, with 14 bases separating them. CDR3 nucleotides: TGTGCCAGCAGCCCCCGGGTGGGAGTTTCACCCCTCCACTTT. Protein sequence: CASSPRVGVSPLHF.

This chain connects TRBV29-1 to TRBJ1-1; 8 bases fit TRBD1. Germline V gene sequence: CDR1 SQVTM, CDR2 ANQGSEA. CDR3 length: 14 residues. J lost 1 base, V lost 5 bases, and 6 bases had no gene match. Here the CDR3 reads CSVRTGKENTEAFF. The CDR3 DNA follows: TGCAGCGTTCGGACAGGGAAGGAGAACACTGAAGCTTTCTTT.

The V call is TRBV5-5, the J call TRBJ2-1; 9 positions agree with TRBD2. This CDR3 has 17 residues. V shed 3 bases, J shed 2 bases, and the junction held 9 bases outside the gene matches. From germline, CDR1 is SGHKS and CDR2 YYEKEE (reference sequence). The CDR3 here is CASSSYFSGGTYNEQFF. Here the CDR3 DNA reads TGTGCCAGCAGCTCTTACTTTAGCGGGGGCACCTACAATGAGCAGTTCTTC.

As DNA, the CDR3 is TGCAGTACCGACGGAGCCTACGAGCAGTACTTC. Protein sequence: CSTDGAYEQYF. This chain joins TRBV20-1 and TRBJ2-7; D not resolved. V gave up 8 bases and J gave up 2 bases, with 10 bases separating them. Germline loops: CDR1 DFQATT, CDR2 SNEGSKA (reference sequence). CDR3 length equals 11 residues.

This clone is labeled medium-sized (0.01 to 0.1%). The chain employs TRBV7-9 and TRBJ1-2, with 8 bases lining up with TRBD1. The ends lost 3 bases at V and 6 bases at J; junction bases unmatched: 9. The CDR3 has 15 amino acids. From germline, CDR1 is SEHNR and CDR2 FQNEAQ (reference sequence). The CDR3 here is CASSLGQATGDGYTF. Written as DNA, the CDR3 is TGTGCCAGCAGCTTGGGACAGGCTACAGGGGATGGCTACACCTTC.

V and J are TRBV29-1 and TRBJ1-2, with D tentatively TRBD1 (5 bases). Trimming cost V 4 bases and J 7 bases, with 13 bases left between them. This CDR3 has 12 amino acids. The germline V gene has CDR1 SQVTM and CDR2 ANQGSEA. The CDR3 sequence: CSVGGSGGGYTF. The CDR3 nucleotides read TGCAGCGTTGGGGGCAGTGGCGGTGGCTACACCTTC. Together with reference TRBV29-1 and TRBJ1-2, the CDR3 gives the full variable domain: SAVISQKPSRDICQRGTSLTIQCQVDSQVTMMFWYRQQPGQSLTLIATANQGSEATYESGFVIDKFPISRPNLTFSTLTVSNMSPEDSSIYLCSVGGSGGGYTFGSGTRLTVV.

This clone was seen only once. The chain couples TRBV11-2 to TRBJ2-1; TRBD2 aligns across 7 bases. Trimming cost V 5 bases and J 3 bases; bases outside gene matches: 4. Per germline, CDR1 SGHAT and CDR2 FQNNGV. This CDR3 has 14 residues. DNA of the CDR3: TGTGCCAGCAGCCGCGGGACTAACTACAATGAGCAGTTCTTC. Protein sequence: CASSRGTNYNEQFF.

The chain carries TRBV25-1 and TRBJ2-3, with 12 positions matching TRBD2. Trimming removed 5 bases from V and 4 bases from J; junction bases left unmatched: 7. The germline gives CDR1 MGHDK, CDR2 SYGVNS. This CDR3 has 16 amino acids. Here the CDR3 DNA reads TGTGCCAGCAGTCAGGGGCTAGCGGGGGGGTCAGATACGCAGTATTTT. Translation gives CASSQGLAGGSDTQYF.

The chain recombines TRBV4-1 with TRBJ2-1; 8 bases line up with TRBD1. V gave up 5 bases and J gave up 6 bases; unmatched junction bases: 12. CDR3 length: 16 residues. CDR1 and CDR2 (germline): MGHRA, YSYEKL. CDR3 nucleotide sequence: TGCGCCAGCAGCTCAAGGGCAGGGGGCCTGGGCAATGAGCAGTTCTTC. Protein sequence: CASSSRAGGLGNEQFF.

The genes are TRBV7-2 and TRBJ1-5; D is unclear. In germline, CDR1 is SGHTA, CDR2 FQGNSA. V was clipped by 1 base and J by 3 bases, with 13 bases between them. The CDR3 is 16 amino acids. CDR3 DNA sequence: TGTGCCAGCAGCTTAGGAGCTTCGAGGCTCAATCAGCCCCAGCATTTT. This gives the protein CASSLGASRLNQPQHF.

This clone appeared a single time. The chain is built from TRBV9 and TRBJ2-4, with D possibly being TRBD1 (6 bases). Per the germline V gene, CDR1 is SGDLS and CDR2 is YYNGEE. This CDR3 is built from 15 residues. V lost 4 bases and J 6 bases, leaving 17 bases between the germline ends. The CDR3: CASSTQPGHGNIQYF. CDR3 DNA sequence: TGTGCCAGCAGCACCCAACCGGGACACGGAAACATTCAGTACTTC. The variable domain in full, with the rest retrieved from reference TRBV9 and TRBJ2-4, is DSGVTQTPKHLITATGQRVTLRCSPRSGDLSVYWYQQSLDQGLQFLIQYYNGEERAKGNILERFSAQQFPDLHSELNLSSLELGDSALYFCASSTQPGHGNIQYFGAGTRLSVL.

The chain couples TRBV23-1 to TRBJ2-4, with unresolved D. TRBV23-1 is known as an ORF, though its function is uncertain. CDR3 length: 16 amino acids. V was cut by 0 bases and J by 0 bases, with 9 bases left in between. The CDR3 DNA follows: TGCGCCAGCAGTCAATCTGAGAACGTAGCCAAAAACATTCAGTACTTC. This encodes CASSQSENVAKNIQYF.

The chain uses TRBV27 and TRBJ2-1, with TRBD1 identical over 11 bases. Per the germline V gene, CDR1 is MNHEY and CDR2 is SMNVEV (reference sequence). Unmatched junction bases numbered 10, after V lost 3 bases and J lost 15 bases. This CDR3 spans 14 amino acids. CDR3 coding DNA: TGTGCCAGCAGTTTCGGGACAGGGGGAGGAGGCCCGTTCTTC. This encodes CASSFGTGGGGPFF.

CDR3 nucleotide sequence: TGCGCCAGCAGCTTGGCGCCACGGCAGGACACTGAAGCTTTCTTT. This gives the protein CASSLAPRQDTEAFF. V usage is TRBV5-1 and J usage is TRBJ1-1; D unresolved. The CDR3 extends over 15 amino acids. The V and J ends lost 0 bases and 3 bases respectively, with 12 bases between them. CDR1 SGHRS and CDR2 YFSETQ come from the germline V gene.